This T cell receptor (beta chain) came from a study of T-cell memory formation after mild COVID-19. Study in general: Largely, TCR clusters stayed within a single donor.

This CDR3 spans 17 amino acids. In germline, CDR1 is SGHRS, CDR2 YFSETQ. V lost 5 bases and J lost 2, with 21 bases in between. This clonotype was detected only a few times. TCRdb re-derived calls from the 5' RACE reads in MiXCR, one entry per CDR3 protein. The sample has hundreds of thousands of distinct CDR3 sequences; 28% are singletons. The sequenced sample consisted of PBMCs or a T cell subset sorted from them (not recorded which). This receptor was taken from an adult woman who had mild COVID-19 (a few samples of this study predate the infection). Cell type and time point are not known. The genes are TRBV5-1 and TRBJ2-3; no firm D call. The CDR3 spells CASRSTSSSRPTDTQYF. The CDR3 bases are TGCGCCAGCAGATCAACTTCGTCCTCGAGACCCACAGATACGCAGTATTTT.